The TCR beta chain under discussion was sequenced for a study of blood T cell repertoires in COVID-19. Study at large: Samples came from the United States, Italy and Spain, spanning acute and convalescent COVID-19. T cells, B-cell-depleted T cells, or PBMCs provided the cDNA or gDNA that served as material.

Per the original data handling: It was from reference gene primer amplification that nucleated cell counts were estimated. Sequenced by immunoSEQ multiplex PCR; TCRdb stores in-frame clones only, minus some. That table is the source of V, J and clone size, and D and trimming were worked out from the DNA. The data show roughly 280,000 clones, roughly 90% seen once. Germline CDR1 is WNHNN and CDR2 is SYGVQD (reference sequence). V lost 7 bases, J lost 0 bases, and 7 bases lay in between. The CDR3 consists of 13 residues. The J gene is TRBJ2-1, the V gene TRBV10-1; D remains ambiguous. The TCR sequence derives from a woman in her forties or fifties who had recovered from COVID-19. Input material: peripheral blood. DNA of the CDR3: TGCGCCAGCACCAACAGCTCCTACAATGAGCAGTTCTTC. As protein: CASTNSSYNEQFF.